The 24 T cell receptor beta chains presented below share a single source sample, sequenced in a study of CD8 T cells in Susac syndrome. An input of roughly 0.5 to 1 ug of RNA was subjected to reverse transcription using random hexamers. TCRdb analysed the immunoSEQ multiplex PCR reads with MiXCR anew, one entry per CDR3 protein. Here the sample spans about 240,000 distinct CDR3 sequences, 90% to 96% being singletons. What was sequenced was CD4+ T cells from PBMCs. These receptors originate from a human donor with Susac syndrome.

The chain links TRBV28 to TRBJ1-2; D possibly corresponds to TRBD1 (6 bases). Trimming removed 6 bases from V and 6 bases from J, with 14 bases in between. Germline assignment: CDR1 MDHEN and CDR2 SYDVKM. The CDR3 spans 13 residues. This CDR3 is CASSRRGPHGYTF. The DNA of the CDR3 is TGTGCCAGCAGCCGCAGGGGCCCGCATGGCTACACCTTC.

V and J are TRBV7-8 and TRBJ2-3; D remains unclear. The germline V gene has CDR1 SGHVS and CDR2 FQNEAQ. Trimming shortened V by 7 bases and J by 5 bases, and 7 bases separated the two germline ends. The CDR3 runs to 11 residues. The CDR3 spells CASIGLDTQYF. The DNA of the CDR3 is TGTGCCAGCATTGGGCTAGATACGCAGTATTTT.

V gene TRBV11-3 combines with J gene TRBJ2-2; the D gene is possibly TRBD2 (6 bases). CDR3 length: 14 amino acids. Germline V CDR1 and CDR2: SGHNT, YENEEA. V gave up 8 bases and J gave up 1 base, with 11 bases separating them. In DNA form, the CDR3 reads TGTGCCAGCCGGGGGAGGCGGAACACCGGGGAGCTGTTTTTT. Translation: CASRGRRNTGELFF.

Worth noting for this clonotype: The junction shows a germline mismatch at one end, possibly a read error. This chain connects TRBV7-7 to TRBJ2-7; no reliable D call. The V gene's germline CDR1 is SSHAT and CDR2 FNYEAQ (reference sequence). The CDR3 spans 13 residues. CDR3 DNA sequence: TGTGCTAGCAGCTTAGGGCAGAACTACGAGCAGTACTTC. This encodes CASSLGQNYEQYF.

The chain links TRBV7-8 to TRBJ2-5; 10 nucleotides agree with TRBD2. Germline CDR1 reads SGHVS; CDR2 reads FQNEAQ. The V segment lost 5 bases and the J segment 5 bases; nucleotides outside the gene matches: 8. The CDR3 is 15 amino acids. The CDR3 DNA sequence: TGTGCCAGCAGCGAGCCGGGACTAGCGTCGGAGACCCAGTACTTC. Its protein is CASSEPGLASETQYF.

The CDR3 is CASSPVTADGNEQFF. The CDR3 DNA sequence: TGTGCCAGCAGCCCCGTGACCGCTGATGGGAATGAGCAGTTCTTC. V and J are TRBV3-1 and TRBJ2-1; D uncertain. Germline V gives CDR1 LGHDT, CDR2 YNNKEL (reference sequence). This CDR3 is built from 15 residues. V lost 4 bases, J lost 7 bases, and 17 bases lay in between.

The chain links TRBV12-5 to TRBJ2-1, with D possibly TRBD2 on 6 matching bases. Looked up from germline, CDR1 is LGHNT and CDR2 is FRNRAP. The CDR3 is made up of 16 amino acids. Trimming pared 3 bases from V and 0 bases from J, leaving 12 bases between. This CDR3 reads CASGFGRDGSYNEQFF. CDR3 coding DNA: TGTGCTAGTGGTTTTGGGCGGGACGGCTCCTACAATGAGCAGTTCTTC.

V gene TRBV18 combines with J gene TRBJ2-7; possible D gene TRBD2, 5 bases. Trimming stripped 4 bases from V and 4 bases from J, with 14 bases between. Germline V lookup: CDR1 KGHSH, CDR2 LQKENI. The CDR3 is 14 residues long. The CDR3 here is CASSQTGDLYEQYF. Written as DNA, the CDR3 is TGTGCCAGCTCACAAACCGGGGATCTTTACGAGCAGTACTTC.

Only one count was recorded for this clonotype. The chain uses TRBV2 and TRBJ1-1, with D unresolved. Germline V lookup: CDR1 SNHLY, CDR2 FYNNEI. The CDR3 length is 15 residues. The V end was cut by 8 bases, the J end by 3 bases, with 19 bases between. The DNA of the CDR3 is TGTGCCAGCCAGGTCGGGTCCGGGTTCGACACTGAAGCTTTCTTT. This translates into CASQVGSGFDTEAFF.

The V and J genes are TRBV7-9 and TRBJ2-5; D is unclear. The CDR3 loop spans 11 amino acids. In germline, CDR1 is SEHNR, CDR2 FQNEAQ (reference sequence). V was cut by 1 base and J by 9 bases, with 6 bases left in between. DNA of the CDR3: TGTGCCAGCAGCTTAGGGGCTCCCCAGTACTTC. Encoded protein: CASSLGAPQYF.

The gene calls are TRBV7-2 and TRBJ2-1, with 10 bases lining up with TRBD2. Germline-derived CDR1 and CDR2 are SGHTA and FQGNSA. V lost 6 bases and J lost 7; bases outside the gene matches: 15. This CDR3 spans 17 amino acids. The CDR3 region has the DNA TGTGCCAGCAGTTATTTGTTCGGCCCTAGCGGGAGTAATGAGCAGTTCTTC. It translates to CASSYLFGPSGSNEQFF.

The CDR3 DNA is TGCAGTGCTAGCGGTTCGGCGGGAGGGGGCACAGATACGCAGTATTTT. It encodes CSASGSAGGGTDTQYF. This sequence joins TRBV20-1 and TRBJ2-3; 9 positions agree with TRBD2. This CDR3 is 16 amino acids long. The J segment lost 1 base and the V segment lost 3 bases, leaving 8 bases of the junction unmatched. Per germline, CDR1 DFQATT and CDR2 SNEGSKA (reference sequence).

This clonotype was seen once. The V gene is TRBV28, the J gene TRBJ2-2; tentatively, D is TRBD1 (5 bases). Germline CDR1 and CDR2: MDHEN and SYDVKM. This CDR3 comprises 13 residues. With 7 bases removed from V and 4 bases from J, the gap between germline ends came to 10 bases. In DNA, the CDR3 is TGTGCCAGCATCAGGGTTGCCACCGGGGAGCTGTTTTTT. Its translation: CASIRVATGELFF.

The chain joins TRBV5-1 to TRBJ1-2; weak D call: TRBD1 (5 bases). CDR1 is SGHRS and CDR2 is YFSETQ in the germline V gene. Trimming took off 5 bases at V and 0 bases at J, with 5 bases between the two ends. The CDR3 has 12 residues. The CDR3 is CASRTANYGYTF. The DNA for the CDR3 is TGCGCCAGCAGGACAGCTAACTATGGCTACACCTTC.

The rearrangement links TRBV9 to TRBJ1-1; D gene uncertain. The length of the CDR3 is 14 residues. Germline V gene sequence: CDR1 SGDLS, CDR2 YYNGEE. The V gene lost 0 bases and the J gene lost 8 bases, with 14 bases spanning the gap. This CDR3 reads CASSVEGQTLEAFF. In DNA, the CDR3 is TGTGCCAGCAGCGTAGAAGGTCAGACCCTAGAAGCTTTCTTT.

The genes are TRBV30 and TRBJ1-2; weak D call: TRBD1 (6 bases). The germline V gene has CDR1 GTSNPN and CDR2 SVGIG (reference sequence). This CDR3 has 14 amino acids. V gave up 3 bases and J gave up 3 bases, with 14 bases separating them. CDR3 in amino acids: CAWRGMDRYYGYTF. For the CDR3, the DNA is TGTGCCTGGAGAGGAATGGACAGATACTATGGCTACACCTTC.

This clonotype was counted once. CDR3 sequence reads: CASRVGTATETQYF. In DNA form, the CDR3 reads TGTGCCAGCCGGGTAGGGACAGCGACAGAGACCCAGTACTTC. This chain uses TRBV2 with TRBJ2-5; 7 bases are a match to TRBD1. V was clipped by 8 bases and J by 4 bases; unmatched bases: 10. This CDR3 region has 14 residues. The V gene's germline CDR1 is SNHLY and CDR2 FYNNEI.

The rearrangement joins TRBV27 to TRBJ1-2; TRBD1 aligns across 8 bases. CDR1 is MNHEY and CDR2 is SMNVEV in the germline V gene (reference sequence). After removal of 5 bases from V and 2 bases from J, the junction contained 13 bases not matched to a gene. CDR3 size: 17 residues. CDR3 DNA: TGTGCCAGCAGTCCCCTCTCCTCAGGGGGCTGGAACTATGGCTACACCTTC. It encodes CASSPLSSGGWNYGYTF.

This chain connects TRBV15 to TRBJ2-3; 8 bases fit TRBD1. The CDR3 length is 16 residues. Germline loops: CDR1 LNHNV, CDR2 YYDKDF (reference sequence). V shed 4 bases and J 2 bases; nucleotides not matched to a gene: 8. The CDR3 DNA reads as TGTGCCACCAGCAAACTACGGACAGGGCTCACAGATACGCAGTATTTT. Translated, it gives CATSKLRTGLTDTQYF.

The gene calls are TRBV4-1 and TRBJ2-7, with a possible D match to TRBD2 (5 bases). CDR1 and CDR2 from the germline V gene are MGHRA and YSYEKL. This CDR3 is built from 13 residues. The V end was cut by 4 bases, the J end by 2 bases, with 9 bases between. CDR3 coding DNA: TGCGCCAGCAGCCTCGACTATACCTACGAGCAGTACTTC. It specifies CASSLDYTYEQYF.

The chain couples TRBV9 to TRBJ2-2; 10 nucleotides line up with TRBD2. CDR3 length: 16 amino acids. V dropped 3 bases and J dropped 5; count of bases not matched to a gene: 7. Per germline, CDR1 SGDLS and CDR2 YYNGEE. CDR3 sequence reads: CASSARLAGRTGELFF. The CDR3 DNA reads as TGTGCCAGCAGCGCGAGACTAGCGGGTCGGACCGGGGAGCTGTTTTTT.

The chain links TRBV27 to TRBJ2-7; D not resolved. Trimming left V 7 bases short and J 1 base short, with 5 bases between. The CDR3 length is 11 residues. Germline CDR1 and CDR2: MNHEY and SMNVEV (reference sequence). The CDR3 nucleotides are TGTGCCAGCATAGGGTCCTACGAGCAGTACTTC. Protein: CASIGSYEQYF.

The rearrangement joins TRBV29-1 to TRBJ1-5; D call uncertain. V shed 4 bases and J shed 1 base, with 11 bases lying between them. Germline CDR1 is SQVTM and CDR2 is ANQGSEA. The CDR3 is 14 residues long. Written as DNA, the CDR3 is TGCAGCGTTGCTTGGAGAGGCAGCAATCAGCCCCAGCATTTT. Translation: CSVAWRGSNQPQHF.

Comment on this clonotype: Its ends do not fully match the called genes, so a read error is possible. The V call is TRBV11-1, the J call TRBJ2-1; 10 bases are shared with TRBD2. In germline, CDR1 is SGHAT, CDR2 FQDESV (reference sequence). The length of the CDR3 is 11 residues. This CDR3 is CASSSTSGMAF. CDR3 DNA sequence: TGTGCCAGCAGCTCCACTAGCGGGATGGCCTTC.